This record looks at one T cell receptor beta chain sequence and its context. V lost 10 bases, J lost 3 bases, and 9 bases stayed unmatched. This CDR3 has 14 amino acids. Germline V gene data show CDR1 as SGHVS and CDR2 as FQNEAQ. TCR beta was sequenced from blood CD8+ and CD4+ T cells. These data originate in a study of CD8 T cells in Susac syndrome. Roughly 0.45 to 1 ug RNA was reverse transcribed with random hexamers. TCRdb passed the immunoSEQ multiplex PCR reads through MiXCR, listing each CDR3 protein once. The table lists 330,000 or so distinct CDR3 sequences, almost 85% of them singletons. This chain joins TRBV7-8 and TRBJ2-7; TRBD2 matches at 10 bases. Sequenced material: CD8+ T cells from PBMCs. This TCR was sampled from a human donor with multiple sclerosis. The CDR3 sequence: CATGSSGSYYEQYF. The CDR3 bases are TGTGCCACGGGGTCTAGCGGGAGTTACTACGAGCAGTACTTC.